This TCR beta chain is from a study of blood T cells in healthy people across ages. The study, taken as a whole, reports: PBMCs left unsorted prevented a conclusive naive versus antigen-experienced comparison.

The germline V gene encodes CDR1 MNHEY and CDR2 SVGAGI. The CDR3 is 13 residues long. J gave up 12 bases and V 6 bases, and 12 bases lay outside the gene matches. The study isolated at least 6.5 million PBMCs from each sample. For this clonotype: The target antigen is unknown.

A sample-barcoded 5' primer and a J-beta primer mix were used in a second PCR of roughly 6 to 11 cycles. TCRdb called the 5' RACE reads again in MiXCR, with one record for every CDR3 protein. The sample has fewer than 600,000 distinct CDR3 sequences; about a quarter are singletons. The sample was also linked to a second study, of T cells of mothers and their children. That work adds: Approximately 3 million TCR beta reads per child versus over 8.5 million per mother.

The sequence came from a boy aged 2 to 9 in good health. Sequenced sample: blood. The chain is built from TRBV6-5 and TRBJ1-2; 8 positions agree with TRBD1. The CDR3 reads CASSYQGALGHTF. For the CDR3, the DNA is TGTGCCAGCAGCTACCAGGGGGCGTTGGGCCACACCTTC.